The sequence of this TCR beta chain was determined in a study of OX40 agonist ivuxolimab in advanced cancers. Study at large: Prior anti-PD-1, anti-PD-L1 or anti-CTLA-4 therapy did not bar entry, and about 40% had some.

This clone was observed a single time. Here immunoSEQ multiplex PCR was the method, and the copy in TCRdb shows in-frame clones only, minus some. The repertoire holds more than 60,000 clones, with 80% to 85% as singletons. Anyone with autoimmune disease history or systemic immunosuppression was excluded. Blood draws occurred at baseline, cycle 4 day 1, and cycle 7 day 1. Trimming took off 8 bases at V and 0 bases at J, with 17 bases between the two ends. The CDR3 length is 16 residues. Per the germline V gene, CDR1 is ENHRY and CDR2 is SYGVKD. This clonotype was sampled from an adult with an advanced solid tumor such as melanoma, head and neck, liver or kidney cancer. This chain uses TRBV10-3 with TRBJ2-1; weak D call: TRBD2 (6 bases). Sample: CD4+ or CD8+ T cells sorted from blood, taken in a trial of the OX40 agonist ivuxolimab. The CDR3 is CAISRGEMSSYNEQFF. CDR3 coding DNA: TGTGCCATCTCGCGGGGAGAGATGAGCTCCTACAATGAGCAGTTCTTC.